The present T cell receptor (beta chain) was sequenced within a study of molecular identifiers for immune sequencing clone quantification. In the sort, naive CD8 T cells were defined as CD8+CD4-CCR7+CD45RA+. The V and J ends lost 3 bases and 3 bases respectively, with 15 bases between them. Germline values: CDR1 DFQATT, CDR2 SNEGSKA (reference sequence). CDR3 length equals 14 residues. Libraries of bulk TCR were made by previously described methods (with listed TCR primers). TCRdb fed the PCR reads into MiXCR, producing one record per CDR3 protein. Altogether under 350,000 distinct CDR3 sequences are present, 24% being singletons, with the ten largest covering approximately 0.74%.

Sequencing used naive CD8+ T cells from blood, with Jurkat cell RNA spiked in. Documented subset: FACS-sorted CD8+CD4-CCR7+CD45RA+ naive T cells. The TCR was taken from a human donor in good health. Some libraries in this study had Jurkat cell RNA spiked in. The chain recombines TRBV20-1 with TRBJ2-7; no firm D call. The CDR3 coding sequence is TGCAGTGCTAGCGACCGATTTAACGTCTACGAGCAGTACTTC. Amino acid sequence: CSASDRFNVYEQYF.